This TCR beta chain was retrieved from a study of T cell changes during pregnancy in multiple sclerosis. CDR3 length equals 15 residues. Per the germline V gene, CDR1 is SNHLY and CDR2 is FYNNEI. Between the trimmed V and J ends, which lost 7 bases and 2 bases, there was a span of 15 bases. TCRdb's copy holds only in-frame clones and misses some; the assay was immunoSEQ multiplex PCR. The sample includes about 70,000 clones, around 94% of them seen just once. The rearrangement uses TRBV2 and TRBJ2-1; D remains ambiguous. The receptor's source is a female donor in good health, enrolled as a control in a pregnancy study. The specimen comprised peripheral blood, sampled in the second trimester of pregnancy. The CDR3 reads CASKSTPSTYNEQFF. The CDR3 region has the DNA TGTGCCAGCAAGTCGACACCCTCTACCTACAATGAGCAGTTCTTC.